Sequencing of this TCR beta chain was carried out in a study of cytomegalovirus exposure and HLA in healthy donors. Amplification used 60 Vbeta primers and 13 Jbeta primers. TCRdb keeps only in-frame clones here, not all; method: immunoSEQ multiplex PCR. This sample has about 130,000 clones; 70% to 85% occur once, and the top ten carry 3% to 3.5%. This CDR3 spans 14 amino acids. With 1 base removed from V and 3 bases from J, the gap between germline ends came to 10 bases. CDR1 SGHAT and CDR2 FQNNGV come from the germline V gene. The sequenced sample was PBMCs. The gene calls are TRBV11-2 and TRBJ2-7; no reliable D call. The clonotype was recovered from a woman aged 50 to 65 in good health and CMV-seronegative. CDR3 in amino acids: CASSLGLFSYEQYF. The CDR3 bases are TGTGCCAGCAGCTTAGGGTTATTTAGCTACGAGCAGTACTTC.